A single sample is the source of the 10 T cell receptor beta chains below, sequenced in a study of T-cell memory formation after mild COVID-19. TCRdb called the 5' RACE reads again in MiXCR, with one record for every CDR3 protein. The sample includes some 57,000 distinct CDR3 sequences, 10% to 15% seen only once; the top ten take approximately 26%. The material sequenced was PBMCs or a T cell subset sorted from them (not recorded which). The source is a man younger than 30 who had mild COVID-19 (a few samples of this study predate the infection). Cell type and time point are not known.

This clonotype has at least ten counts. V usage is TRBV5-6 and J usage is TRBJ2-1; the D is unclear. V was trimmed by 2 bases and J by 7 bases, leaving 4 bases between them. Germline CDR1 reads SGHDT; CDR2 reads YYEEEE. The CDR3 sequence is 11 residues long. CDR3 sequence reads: CASSFLNEQFF. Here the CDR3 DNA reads TGTGCCAGCAGCTTTTTGAATGAGCAGTTCTTC.

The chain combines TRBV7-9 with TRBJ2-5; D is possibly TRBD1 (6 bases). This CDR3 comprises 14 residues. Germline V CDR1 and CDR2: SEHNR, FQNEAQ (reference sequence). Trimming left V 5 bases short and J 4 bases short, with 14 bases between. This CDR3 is CASSRRGGRETQYF. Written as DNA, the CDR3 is TGTGCCAGCAGCCGCCGAGGGGGACGAGAGACCCAGTACTTC.

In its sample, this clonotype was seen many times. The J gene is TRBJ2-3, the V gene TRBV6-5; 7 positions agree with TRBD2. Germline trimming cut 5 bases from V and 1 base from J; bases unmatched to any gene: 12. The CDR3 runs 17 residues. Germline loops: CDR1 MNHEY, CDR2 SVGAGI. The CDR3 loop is CASSGPGTKSGTDTQYF. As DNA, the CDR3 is TGTGCCAGCAGTGGACCCGGGACTAAGTCGGGCACAGATACGCAGTATTTT.

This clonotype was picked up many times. The CDR3 DNA follows: TGCGCCAGTAACCCGGGGAGGGGGGGAAATGAGCAGTTCTTC. As protein: CASNPGRGGNEQFF. The chain has TRBV4-3 and TRBJ2-1; a possible D gene is TRBD2 (7 bases). The CDR3 length is 14 residues. V was shortened by 9 bases and J by 7 bases, with 19 bases between the two germline ends. Germline V gene lookup returns CDR1 LGHNA and CDR2 YSLEER.

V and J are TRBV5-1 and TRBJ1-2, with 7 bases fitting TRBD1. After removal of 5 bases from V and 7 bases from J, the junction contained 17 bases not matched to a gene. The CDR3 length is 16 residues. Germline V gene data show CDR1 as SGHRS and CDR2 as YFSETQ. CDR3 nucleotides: TGCGCCAGCAGTTCCCGACAGGGCGCCCTCGCCGGTGGCTACACCTTC. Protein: CASSSRQGALAGGYTF.

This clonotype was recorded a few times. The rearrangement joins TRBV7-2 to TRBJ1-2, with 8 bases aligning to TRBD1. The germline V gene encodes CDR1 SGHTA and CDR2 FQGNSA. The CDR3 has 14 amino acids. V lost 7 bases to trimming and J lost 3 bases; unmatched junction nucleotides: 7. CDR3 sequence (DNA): TGTGCCAGCAAAGGGGACAGGAGGGACTATGGCTACACCTTC. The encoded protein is CASKGDRRDYGYTF.

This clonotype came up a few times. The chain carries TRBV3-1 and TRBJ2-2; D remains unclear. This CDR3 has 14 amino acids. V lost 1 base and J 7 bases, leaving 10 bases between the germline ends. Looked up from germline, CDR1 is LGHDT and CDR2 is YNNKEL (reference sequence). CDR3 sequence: CASSQGPGYGELFF. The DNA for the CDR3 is TGTGCCAGCAGCCAAGGTCCTGGGTACGGGGAGCTGTTTTTT.

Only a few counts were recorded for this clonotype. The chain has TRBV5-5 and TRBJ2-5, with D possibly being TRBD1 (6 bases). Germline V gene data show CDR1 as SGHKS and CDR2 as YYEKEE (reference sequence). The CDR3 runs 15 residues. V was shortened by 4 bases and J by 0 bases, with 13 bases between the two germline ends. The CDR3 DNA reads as TGTGCCAGCAGCCTCCTGAGGGGGTACCAAGAGACCCAGTACTTC. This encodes CASSLLRGYQETQYF.

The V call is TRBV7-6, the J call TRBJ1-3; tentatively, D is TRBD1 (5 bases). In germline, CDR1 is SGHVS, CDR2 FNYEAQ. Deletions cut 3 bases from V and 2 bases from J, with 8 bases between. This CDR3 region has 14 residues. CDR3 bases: TGTGCCAGCAGCTTGGGGGTGACTGGAAACACCATATATTTT. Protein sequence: CASSLGVTGNTIYF.

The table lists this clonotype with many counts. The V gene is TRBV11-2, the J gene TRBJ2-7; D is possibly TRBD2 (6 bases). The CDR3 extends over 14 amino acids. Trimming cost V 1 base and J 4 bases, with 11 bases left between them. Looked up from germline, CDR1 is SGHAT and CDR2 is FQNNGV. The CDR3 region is CASSLVSGGYEQYV. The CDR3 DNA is TGTGCCAGCAGCTTAGTTTCCGGGGGATACGAGCAGTACGTC.